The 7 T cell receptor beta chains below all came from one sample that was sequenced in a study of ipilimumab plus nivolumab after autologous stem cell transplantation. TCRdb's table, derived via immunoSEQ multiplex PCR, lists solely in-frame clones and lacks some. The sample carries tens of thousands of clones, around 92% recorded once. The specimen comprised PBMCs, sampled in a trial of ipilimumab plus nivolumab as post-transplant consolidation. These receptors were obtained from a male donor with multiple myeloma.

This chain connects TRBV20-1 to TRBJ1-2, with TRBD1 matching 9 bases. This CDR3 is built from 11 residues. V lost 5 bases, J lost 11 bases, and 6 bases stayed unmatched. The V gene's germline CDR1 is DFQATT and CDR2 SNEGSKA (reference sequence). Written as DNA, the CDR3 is TGCAGTGCTCCTGGACAGGGGAGTTACACCTTC. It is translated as CSAPGQGSYTF.

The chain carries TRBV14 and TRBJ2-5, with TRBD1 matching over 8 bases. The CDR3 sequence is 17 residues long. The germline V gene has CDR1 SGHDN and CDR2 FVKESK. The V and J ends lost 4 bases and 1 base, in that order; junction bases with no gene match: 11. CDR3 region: CASSPIRDRNPQETQYF. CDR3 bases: TGTGCCAGCAGCCCTATTCGGGACAGGAACCCCCAAGAGACCCAGTACTTC.

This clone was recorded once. CDR3 DNA: TGTGCCAGCAGCGGTAGCGGGAGAGGCTACGAGCAGTACTTC. This encodes CASSGSGRGYEQYF. The chain carries TRBV9 and TRBJ2-7; the match to TRBD2 covers 9 bases. Trimming took 3 bases from V and 3 from J; bases not matched to a gene: 4. The CDR3 is 14 amino acids. CDR1 and CDR2 (germline): SGDLS, YYNGEE.

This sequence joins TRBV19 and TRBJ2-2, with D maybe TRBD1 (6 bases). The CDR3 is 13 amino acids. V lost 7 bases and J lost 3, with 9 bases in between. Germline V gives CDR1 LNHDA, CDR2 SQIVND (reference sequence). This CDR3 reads CASNTGYTGELFF. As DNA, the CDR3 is TGTGCCAGTAATACAGGGTACACCGGGGAGCTGTTTTTT.

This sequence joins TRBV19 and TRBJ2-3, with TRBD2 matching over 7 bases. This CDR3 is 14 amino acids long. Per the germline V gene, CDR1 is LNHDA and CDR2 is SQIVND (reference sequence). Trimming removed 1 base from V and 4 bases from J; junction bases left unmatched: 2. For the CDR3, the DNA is TGTGCCAGTAGTATAGGACTAGCTCCAGATACGCAGTATTTT. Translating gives CASSIGLAPDTQYF.

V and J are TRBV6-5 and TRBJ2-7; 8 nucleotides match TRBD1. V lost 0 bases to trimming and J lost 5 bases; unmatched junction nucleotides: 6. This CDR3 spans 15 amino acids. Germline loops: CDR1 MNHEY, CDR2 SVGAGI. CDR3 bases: TGTGCCAGCAGTTACTCGACAGGGGCGCAGCACGAGCAGTACTTC. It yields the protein CASSYSTGAQHEQYF.

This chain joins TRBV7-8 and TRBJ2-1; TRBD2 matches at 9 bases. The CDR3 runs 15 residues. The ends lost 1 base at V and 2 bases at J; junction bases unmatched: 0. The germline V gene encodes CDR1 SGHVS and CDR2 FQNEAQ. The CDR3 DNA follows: TGTGCCAGCAGCTTAGGCGGGGGGGCCTACAATGAGCAGTTCTTC. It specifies CASSLGGGAYNEQFF.